These T cell receptor beta chains were read from a single sample in a study of PD-1 blockade in classical Hodgkin lymphoma. Here immunoSEQ multiplex PCR was the method, and the copy in TCRdb shows in-frame clones only, minus some. The repertoire holds roughly 140,000 clones, with less than 80% as singletons. The sample in question was peripheral blood mononuclear cells (PBMCs), obtained before the second cycle of nivolumab. The receptors stem from a human donor with classical Hodgkin lymphoma. CDR3s include the opening cysteine and the closing phenylalanine or tryptophan. A D gene is named only where the DNA matches it firmly. Not every row has a clone size; where given, it reads once, few, many or a size class.

clone_size,v_call,d_call,cdr3_length,j_call,cdr3_aa,cdr3_nt
-,TRBV11-2,-,14,TRBJ2-7,CASSFSGGSYEQYF,TGTGCCAGCAGCTTTTCGGGCGGCTCCTACGAGCAGTACTTC
-,TRBV6-5,-,10,TRBJ2-7,CASQGFEQYF,TGTGCCAGTCAGGGTTTCGAGCAGTACTTC
-,TRBV27,TRBD2,16,TRBJ2-3,CASSLDLAGGLRTQYF,TGTGCCAGCAGTTTAGACCTAGCGGGTGGTTTAAGAACGCAGTATTTT
-,TRBV29-1,-,13,TRBJ2-7,CSVRGQGGDEQYF,TGCAGCGTAAGAGGACAGGGAGGGGACGAGCAGTACTTC
-,TRBV29-1,-,13,TRBJ1-1,CSVVSGPLGEAFF,TGCAGCGTTGTTTCGGGACCTCTCGGGGAAGCTTTCTTT
-,TRBV18,-,16,TRBJ2-7,CASSPPGGTLFYEQYF,TGTGCCAGCTCACCACCTGGAGGGACCCTTTTCTACGAGCAGTACTTC
-,TRBV28,-,13,TRBJ1-2,CVTLRQGNYGYTF,TGTGTTACACTAAGGCAGGGGAACTATGGCTACACCTTC
few,TRBV23-1,-,18,TRBJ1-1,CASSHPAKAGGMNTEAFF,TGCGCCAGCAGTCATCCGGCCAAGGCGGGGGGGATGAACACTGAAGCTTTCTTT
-,TRBV6-5,TRBD2,13,TRBJ2-7,CASTRGGDYEQYF,TGTGCCAGCACACGGGGGGGGGACTACGAGCAGTACTTC
-,TRBV6-5,-,16,TRBJ1-2,CASSYGGPLSNYGYTF,TGTGCCAGCAGTTATGGGGGCCCCCTTTCTAACTATGGCTACACCTTC
once,TRBV19,TRBD2,13,TRBJ2-4,CASSIDRTSGRAF,TGTGCCAGTAGTATAGACCGGACTAGCGGGAGGGCCTTC
-,TRBV7-8,TRBD1,15,TRBJ1-2,CASSLAAQGARGYTF,TGTGCCAGCAGCTTAGCTGCACAGGGGGCGCGGGGCTACACCTTC
-,TRBV25-1,TRBD1,13,TRBJ1-2,CASSEVQGYGYTF,TGTGCCAGCAGTGAAGTACAGGGGTATGGCTACACCTTC
-,TRBV5-6,-,14,TRBJ2-2,CASSFGLNTGELFF,TGTGCCAGCAGCTTCGGACTGAACACCGGGGAGCTGTTTTTT
few,TRBV27,-,12,TRBJ1-1,CASSFRGTEAFF,TGTGCCAGCAGTTTTAGAGGCACTGAAGCTTTCTTT
-,TRBV4-2,-,16,TRBJ1-5,CASSQDRGRGNQPQHF,TGTGCCAGCAGCCAAGATCGGGGTAGGGGCAATCAGCCCCAGCATTTT
-,TRBV4-1,-,16,TRBJ1-1,CASSQDEARYYAEAFF,TGCGCCAGCAGCCAAGATGAGGCCAGGTACTATGCTGAAGCTTTCTTT